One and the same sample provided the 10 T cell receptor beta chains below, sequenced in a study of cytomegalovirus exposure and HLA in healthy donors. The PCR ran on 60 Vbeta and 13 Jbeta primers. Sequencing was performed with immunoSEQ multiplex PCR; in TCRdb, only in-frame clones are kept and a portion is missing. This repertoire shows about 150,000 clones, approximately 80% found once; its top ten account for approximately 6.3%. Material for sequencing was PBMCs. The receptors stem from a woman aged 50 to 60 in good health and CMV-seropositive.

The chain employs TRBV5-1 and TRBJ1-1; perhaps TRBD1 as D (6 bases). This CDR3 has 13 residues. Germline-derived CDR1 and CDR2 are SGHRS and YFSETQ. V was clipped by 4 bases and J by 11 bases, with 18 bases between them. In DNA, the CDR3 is TGCGCCAGCAGCCGTACACAGGGTCTTAAGGCTTTCTTT. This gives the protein CASSRTQGLKAFF.

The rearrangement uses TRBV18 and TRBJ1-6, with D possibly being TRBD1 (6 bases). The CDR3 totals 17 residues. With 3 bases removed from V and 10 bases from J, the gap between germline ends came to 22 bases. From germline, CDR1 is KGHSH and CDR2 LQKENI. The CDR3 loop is CASSPSGTTLGGSPLHF. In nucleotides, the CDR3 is TGTGCCAGCTCACCCTCCGGGACAACCCTAGGGGGATCACCCCTCCACTTT.

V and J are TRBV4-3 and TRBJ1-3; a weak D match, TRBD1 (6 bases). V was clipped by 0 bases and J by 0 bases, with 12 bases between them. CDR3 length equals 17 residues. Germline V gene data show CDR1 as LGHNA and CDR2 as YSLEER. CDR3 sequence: CASSQETGSPSGNTIYF. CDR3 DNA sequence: TGCGCCAGCAGCCAAGAGACAGGCTCCCCCTCTGGAAACACCATATATTTT.

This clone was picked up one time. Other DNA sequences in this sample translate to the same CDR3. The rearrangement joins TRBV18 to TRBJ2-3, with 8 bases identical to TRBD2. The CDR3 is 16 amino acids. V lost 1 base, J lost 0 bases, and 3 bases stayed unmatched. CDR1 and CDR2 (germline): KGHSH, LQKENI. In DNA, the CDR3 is TGTGCCAGCTCACCACTCGCGGGGGGAAGCACAGATACGCAGTATTTT. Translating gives CASSPLAGGSTDTQYF.

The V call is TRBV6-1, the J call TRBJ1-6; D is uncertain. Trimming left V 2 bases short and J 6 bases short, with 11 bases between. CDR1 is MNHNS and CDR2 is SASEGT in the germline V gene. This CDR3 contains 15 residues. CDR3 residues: CASSERQAGNSPLHF. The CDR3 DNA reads TGTGCCAGCAGTGAACGCCAGGCAGGTAATTCACCCCTCCACTTT.

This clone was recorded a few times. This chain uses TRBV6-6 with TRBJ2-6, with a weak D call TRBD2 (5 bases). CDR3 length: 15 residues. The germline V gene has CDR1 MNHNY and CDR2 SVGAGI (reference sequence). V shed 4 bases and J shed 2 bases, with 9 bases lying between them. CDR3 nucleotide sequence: TGTGCCAGCAGTTTAGAGGGAACTGGGGCCAACGTCCTGACTTTC. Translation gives CASSLEGTGANVLTF.

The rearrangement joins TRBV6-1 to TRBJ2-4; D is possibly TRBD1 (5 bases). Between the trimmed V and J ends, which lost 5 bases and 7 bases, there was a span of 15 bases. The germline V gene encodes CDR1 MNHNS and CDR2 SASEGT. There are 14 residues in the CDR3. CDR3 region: CASSKTDIMNIQYF. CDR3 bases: TGTGCCAGCAGTAAGACAGACATCATGAACATTCAGTACTTC.

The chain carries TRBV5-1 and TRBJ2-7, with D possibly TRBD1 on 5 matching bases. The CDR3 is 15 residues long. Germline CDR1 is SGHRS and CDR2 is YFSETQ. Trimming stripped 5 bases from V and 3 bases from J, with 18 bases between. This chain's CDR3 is CASRAEGAGYYEQYF. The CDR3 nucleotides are TGCGCCAGCAGAGCAGAAGGGGCAGGTTACTACGAGCAGTACTTC.

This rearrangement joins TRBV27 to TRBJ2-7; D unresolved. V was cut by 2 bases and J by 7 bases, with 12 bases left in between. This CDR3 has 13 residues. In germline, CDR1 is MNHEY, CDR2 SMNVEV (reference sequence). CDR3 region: CASSLMERREQYF. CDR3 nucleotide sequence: TGTGCCAGCAGTTTAATGGAGCGAAGGGAGCAGTACTTC.

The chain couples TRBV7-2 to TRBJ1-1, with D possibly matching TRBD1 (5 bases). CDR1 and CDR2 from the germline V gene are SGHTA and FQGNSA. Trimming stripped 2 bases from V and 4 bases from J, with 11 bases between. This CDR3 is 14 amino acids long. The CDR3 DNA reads TGTGCCAGCAGCTTATTTCCAGGGCCCACTGAAGCTTTCTTT. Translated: CASSLFPGPTEAFF.